The TCR beta chain described here comes from a study of blood T cell repertoires in COVID-19 (TCRdb year 2020). Regarding the study in general: Collaborator samples came from the United States, Italy and Spain and covered acute and convalescent phases of COVID-19. A freely available public database, intended as a resource for researchers studying the immune response to SARS-CoV-2, is where the repertoires were released. The sample metadata nearly always contained a de-identified subject ID, COVID-19 status, age in years and sex. Deeply sampled blood TCRbeta repertoires from subjects exposed to, actively infected with, or recovered from COVID-19 were included in the dataset. Samples came from the ongoing ImmuneRACE study (first 160 participants) plus 1,254 subjects from 6 global collaborators. The material from the prospective study consisted of cDNA or gDNA derived from T cells, B-cell-depleted T cells, or PBMCs. HLA class I and class II types, where available, came from metadata supplied by the sample provider rather than from assay-based typing. The investigation overall reported the following: How much clinical and demographic metadata was included differed by source and by participant, and the metadata was provided uncurated.

On this clone: Its antigen remains unidentified. Base qualities were left out, and no much larger clone turns up one base away.

The CDR3 covers 16 residues, taking in both the cysteine and the phenylalanine. The read is trimmed to its CDR3 DNA, 48 bases read in frame from base 1. V was cut back by 1 base and J by 7 bases, leaving a gap of 19 bases between them. Per the germline V gene (reference sequence), LGHDT is the CDR1 and YNNKEL is the CDR2. The collaborating institutions used their own protocols to collect whole blood in K2EDTA tubes. For TCRbeta analysis, collaborators shipped samples in one of three forms: frozen whole blood, isolated PBMCs, or DNA extracted from either of those sample types. The immunoSEQ Assay, a bias-controlled multiplex PCR, was used to amplify TCRbeta CDR3 regions from genomic DNA. Regarding the original processing steps: Within the assay, amplification of reference gene primers was used to estimate how many nucleated cells each sample contained. To quantify the absolute abundance of each unique TCRbeta CDR3 rearrangement, sequence reads were collapsed and filtered. For each sample, productive Simpson clonality was calculated by taking the square root of Simpson's diversity index across productive rearrangements. The source is immuneACCESS, and TCRdb retained only in-frame sequences with V and J called. Part of the clones is not carried over; for the studies checked, unresolved V genes explain less than half of this, and the remainder is unexplained. Clone size and the V and J calls come from that table; the DNA yielded D and trimming. The sample records around 45,000 clones, roughly nine tenths of which are singletons. Clones ranked in the top ten supply more than 15% of the sample.

The chain uses TRBV3-1 (or the pseudogene TRBV3-2) and TRBJ1-2; the D segment cannot be called with confidence. Sequenced sample: peripheral blood. The clonotype comes from a man aged 55 to 70 with active or convalescent COVID-19. The DNA sequence reads TGTGCCAGCAGCCAAGTACTTGCGGGGTACGGTGTTGGCTACACCTTC. Its translation is CASSQVLAGYGVGYTF.